This T cell receptor beta chain emerged from a study of T-cell reconstitution after alpha-beta-depleted transplantation in children (dated by TCRdb to the mid-2010s). A note on the overall study: T-cell immune reconstitution after TCRalphabeta/CD19-depleted allogeneic hematopoietic cell transplantation in children was quantitatively tracked in the study by means of TCR repertoire profiling.

The sample's treatment or condition, from its label and the paper: allogeneic hematopoietic cell transplantation with graft depleted of TCRalphabeta T cells and CD19 B cells. Transplant recipients were children who received TCRalphabeta/CD19-depleted allogeneic hematopoietic cell grafts. The CDR1 and CDR2 encoded by the germline V gene are SGHRS and YFSETQ. Taken from cysteine to phenylalanine, the CDR3 has 15 residues. The sequence is cut down to CDR3 DNA, 45 bases in frame from base 1. V and J are truncated by 1 base and 3 bases respectively, leaving an intervening sequence of 14 bases. Library creation used PCR. Sequencing used an Illumina HiSeq 2500. TCR libraries were prepared with molecular barcoding, using unique molecular identifiers to normalize TCRbeta repertoire quantification. TCRdb took the public reads, trimmed them with fastp at Q25, ran MiXCR for clone calling and kept in-frame beta chains. Rows with one shared CDR3 protein collapse into an entry with the most common genes and DNA. The sample table records 500,000 to 650,000 distinct CDR3 sequences; 10% to 15% of these occur just once. The leading ten clones occupy over 2% of the sample.

Concerning this clonotype itself: Its binding antigen is unknown. No per-base quality is available; no much larger clone lies one base away.

The study at large found these results: Hyperexpanded clone frequencies declined over subsequent months; after one year, T-cell counts and TCRbeta diversity were mostly attributed to newly produced T cells. The apparently early recovery of alphabetaT-cell counts about two months after transplant reportedly depended on only several hundred rapidly expanded clones that came from non-depleted graft cells. In some patients, the high TCRbeta diversity seen at day 60 was put down to recipient T cells and intrathymic progenitors that had survived conditioning.

This chain joins TRBV5-1 to TRBJ2-7; the D segment could be TRBD2, given 6 matching bases. The clonotype comes from a male patient younger than 18 who had a stem cell transplant for acute myeloid leukemia, so the T cells may come from the graft donor. Sequenced here: PBMCs, mostly from graft donor cells, sampled 360 days after TCRalphabeta/CD19-depleted stem cell transplant. At the DNA level, the sequence is TGCGCCAGCAGCTTGACAAGAGGCGGGGTCTACGAGCAGTACTTC. It is translated as CASSLTRGGVYEQYF. Where the CDR3 stops, the reference TRBV5-1 and TRBJ2-7 genes take over; the full variable domain is KAGVTQTPRYLIKTRGQQVTLSCSPISGHRSVSWYQQTPGQGLQFLFEYFSETQRNKGNFPGRFSGRQFSNSRSEMNVSTLELGDSALYLCASSLTRGGVYEQYFGPGTRLTVT.